The 5 T cell receptor beta chains below were found in one sample sequenced in a study of long-term antiretroviral therapy in people with HIV. Samples were assayed with immunoSEQ v3.0 at survey level. TCRdb keeps only in-frame clones here, not all; method: immunoSEQ multiplex PCR. Of 30,000 to 50,000 clones in the sample, approximately 86% are singletons; the top ten hold 3% to 5%. The material was unsorted PBMCs, obtained just before starting antiretroviral therapy. All receptors come from a young woman with HIV.

The chain uses TRBV9 and TRBJ2-5, with D perhaps TRBD1 or TRBD2 (5 bases each). Germline CDR1 reads SGDLS; CDR2 reads YYNGEE. The V gene lost 1 base and the J gene lost 4 bases, with 17 bases spanning the gap. There are 16 residues in the CDR3. The CDR3 is CASSVSTGTPGETQYF. The CDR3 nucleotides read TGTGCCAGCAGCGTATCAACCGGGACCCCGGGAGAGACCCAGTACTTC. The full variable domain, in which reference TRBV9 and TRBJ2-5 provide the parts outside the CDR3, is DSGVTQTPKHLITATGQRVTLRCSPRSGDLSVYWYQQSLDQGLQFLIQYYNGEERAKGNILERFSAQQFPDLHSELNLSSLELGDSALYFCASSVSTGTPGETQYFGPGTRLLVL.

This chain uses TRBV7-6 with TRBJ1-1; D is uncertain. The CDR3 is made up of 14 amino acids. Germline V CDR1 and CDR2: SGHVS, FNYEAQ. Trimming removed 0 bases at V and 1 base at J, with 6 bases between. Here the CDR3 DNA reads TGTGCCAGCAGCTTAGCGCGCGGGAACACTGAAGCTTTCTTT. Residues: CASSLARGNTEAFF.

The V and J genes are TRBV7-3 and TRBJ2-1; 7 bases line up with TRBD2. Trimming cost V 0 bases and J 0 bases; bases outside gene matches: 8. CDR1 SGHTA and CDR2 FQGTGA come from the germline V gene. This CDR3 is built from 18 residues. CDR3 nucleotide sequence: TGTGCCAGCAGCTTAACGGGAAGGGGCGGGAGCTCCTACAATGAGCAGTTCTTC. It is translated as CASSLTGRGGSSYNEQFF.

The gene calls are TRBV11-3 and TRBJ2-3; the D gene is possibly TRBD2 (5 bases). V gave up 5 bases and J gave up 4 bases, with 16 bases separating them. The CDR3 runs to 15 residues. The germline V gene encodes CDR1 SGHNT and CDR2 YENEEA. Written as DNA, the CDR3 is TGTGCCAGCAGCACGATGGACGGGAATGCAGATACGCAGTATTTT. Amino acids: CASSTMDGNADTQYF.

This clone turned up a few times. This chain connects TRBV12-5 to TRBJ2-7; D is unresolved. Germline assignment: CDR1 LGHNT and CDR2 FRNRAP. The CDR3 contains 13 residues. Between the trimmed V and J ends, which lost 3 bases and 1 base, there was a span of 7 bases. The chain's CDR3 is CASGLQGSYEQYF. The CDR3 region has the DNA TGTGCTAGTGGTTTACAAGGGTCCTACGAGCAGTACTTC.